Sequencing of this T cell receptor (beta chain) was carried out in a study of blood T cell repertoires in COVID-19. Overall study: Samples came from the United States, Italy and Spain, spanning acute and convalescent COVID-19. Sample material is recorded as cDNA or gDNA derived from T cells, B-cell-depleted T cells, or PBMCs.

Authors' processing steps: Reference gene primer amplification gave nucleated cell count estimates. Profiled with immunoSEQ multiplex PCR; TCRdb holds only in-frame clones, not every one. The V and J calls and clone size were taken over from that table, and D and trimming were inferred from the DNA. The top ten clones hold roughly 30% of a sample with more than 120,000 clones, 70% to 90% of them seen once. The CDR3 loop spans 18 amino acids. The V and J ends lost 1 base and 0 bases respectively, with 18 bases between them. Germline CDR1 and CDR2: GTSNPN and SVGIG (reference sequence). The sample taken for sequencing was peripheral blood. The source is a human donor in a cohort sampled during active COVID-19. This rearrangement joins TRBV30 to TRBJ1-4, with a weak D call TRBD1 (5 bases). The CDR3 region is CAWSAPSGRSATNEKLFF. DNA of the CDR3: TGTGCCTGGAGTGCCCCATCAGGGCGGAGTGCAACTAATGAAAAACTGTTTTTT.